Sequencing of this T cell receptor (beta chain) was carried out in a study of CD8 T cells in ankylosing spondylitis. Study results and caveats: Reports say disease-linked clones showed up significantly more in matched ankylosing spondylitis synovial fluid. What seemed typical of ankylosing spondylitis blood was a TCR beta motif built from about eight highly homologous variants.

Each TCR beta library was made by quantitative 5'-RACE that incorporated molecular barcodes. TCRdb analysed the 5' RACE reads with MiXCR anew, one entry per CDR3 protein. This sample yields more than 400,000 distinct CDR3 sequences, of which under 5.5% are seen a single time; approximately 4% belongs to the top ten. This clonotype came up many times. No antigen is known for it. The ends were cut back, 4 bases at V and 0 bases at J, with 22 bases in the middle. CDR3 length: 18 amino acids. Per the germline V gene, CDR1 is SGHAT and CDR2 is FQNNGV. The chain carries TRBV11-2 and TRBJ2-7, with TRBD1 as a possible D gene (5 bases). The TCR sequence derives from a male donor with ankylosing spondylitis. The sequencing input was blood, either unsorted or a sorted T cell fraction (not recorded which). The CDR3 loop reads CASSSYRRGQEISYEQYF. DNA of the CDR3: TGTGCCAGCAGCTCGTACAGAAGGGGCCAAGAAATCTCCTACGAGCAGTACTTC. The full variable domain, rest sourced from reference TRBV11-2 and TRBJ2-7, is EAGVAQSPRYKIIEKRQSVAFWCNPISGHATLYWYQQILGQGPKLLIQFQNNGVVDDSQLPKDRFSAERLKGVDSTLKIQPAKLEDSAVYLCASSSYRRGQEISYEQYFGPGTRLTVT.